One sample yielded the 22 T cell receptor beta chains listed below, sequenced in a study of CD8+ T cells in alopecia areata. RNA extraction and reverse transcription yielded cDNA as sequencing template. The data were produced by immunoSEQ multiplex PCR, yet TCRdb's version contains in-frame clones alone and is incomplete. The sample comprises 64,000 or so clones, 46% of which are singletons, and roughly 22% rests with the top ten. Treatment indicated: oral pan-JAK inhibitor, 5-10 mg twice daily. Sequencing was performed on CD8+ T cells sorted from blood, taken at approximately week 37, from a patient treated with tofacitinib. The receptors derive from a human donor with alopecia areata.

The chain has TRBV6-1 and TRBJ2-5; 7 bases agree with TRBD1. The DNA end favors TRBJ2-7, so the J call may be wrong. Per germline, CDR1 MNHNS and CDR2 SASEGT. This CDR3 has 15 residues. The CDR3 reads CASSSGQAPSYEQYF. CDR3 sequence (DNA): TGTGCCAGCAGTTCCGGACAGGCTCCCTCCTACGAGCAGTACTTC.

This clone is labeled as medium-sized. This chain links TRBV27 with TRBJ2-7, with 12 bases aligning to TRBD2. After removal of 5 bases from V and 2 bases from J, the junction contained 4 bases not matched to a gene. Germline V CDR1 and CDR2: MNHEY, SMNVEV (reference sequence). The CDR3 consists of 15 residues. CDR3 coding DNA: TGTGCCAGCAGTGCGAGACTAGCGGGGGCCTACGAGCAGTACTTC. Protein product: CASSARLAGAYEQYF.

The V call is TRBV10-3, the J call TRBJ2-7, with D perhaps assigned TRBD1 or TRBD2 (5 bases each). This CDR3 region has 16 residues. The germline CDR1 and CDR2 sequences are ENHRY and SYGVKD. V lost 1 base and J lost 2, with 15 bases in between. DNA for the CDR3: TGTGCCATCAGTGAGTTCTCTGAGGGGCGGACCTACGAGCAGTACTTC. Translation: CAISEFSEGRTYEQYF.

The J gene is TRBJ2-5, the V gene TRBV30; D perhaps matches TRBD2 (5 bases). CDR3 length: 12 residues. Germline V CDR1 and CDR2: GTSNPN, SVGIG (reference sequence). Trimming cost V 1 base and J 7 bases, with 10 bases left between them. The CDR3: CAWSDQEVTQYF. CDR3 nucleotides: TGTGCCTGGAGTGATCAGGAGGTGACCCAGTACTTC.

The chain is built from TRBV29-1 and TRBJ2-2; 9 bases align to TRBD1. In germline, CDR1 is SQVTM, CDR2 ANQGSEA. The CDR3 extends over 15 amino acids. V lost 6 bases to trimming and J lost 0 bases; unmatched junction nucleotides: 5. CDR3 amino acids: CSVQGARTNTGELFF. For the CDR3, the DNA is TGCAGCGTACAGGGGGCGCGTACGAACACCGGGGAGCTGTTTTTT.

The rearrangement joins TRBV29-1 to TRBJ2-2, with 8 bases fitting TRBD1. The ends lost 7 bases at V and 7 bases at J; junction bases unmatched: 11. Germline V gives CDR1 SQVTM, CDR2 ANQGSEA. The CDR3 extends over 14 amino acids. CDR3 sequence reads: CSAWDRTTGGELFF. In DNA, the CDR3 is TGCAGCGCCTGGGACAGGACTACGGGCGGGGAGCTGTTTTTT.

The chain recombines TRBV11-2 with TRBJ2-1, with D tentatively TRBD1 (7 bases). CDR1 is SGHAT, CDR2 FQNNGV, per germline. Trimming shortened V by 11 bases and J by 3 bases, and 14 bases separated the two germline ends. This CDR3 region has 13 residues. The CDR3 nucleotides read TGTGCCGACTCAGGGGGGATCTACAATGAGCAGTTCTTC. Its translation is CADSGGIYNEQFF.

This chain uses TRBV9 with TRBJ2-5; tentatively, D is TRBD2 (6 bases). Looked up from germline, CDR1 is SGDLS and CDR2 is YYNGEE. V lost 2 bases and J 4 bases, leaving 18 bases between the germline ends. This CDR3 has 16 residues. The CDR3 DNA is TGTGCCAGCAGCGTTTACGGAGGGTCCAGAGGAGAGACCCAGTACTTC. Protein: CASSVYGGSRGETQYF.

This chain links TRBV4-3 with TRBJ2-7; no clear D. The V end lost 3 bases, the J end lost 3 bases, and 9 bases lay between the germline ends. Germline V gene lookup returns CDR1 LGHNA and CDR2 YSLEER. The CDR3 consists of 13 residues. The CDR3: CASSHGSSYEQYF. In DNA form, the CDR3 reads TGCGCCAGCAGCCACGGGTCAAGCTACGAGCAGTACTTC.

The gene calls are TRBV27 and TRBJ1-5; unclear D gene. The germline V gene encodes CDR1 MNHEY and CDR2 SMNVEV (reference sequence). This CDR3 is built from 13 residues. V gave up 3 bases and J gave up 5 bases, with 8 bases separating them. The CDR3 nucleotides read TGTGCCAGCAGTTTCGTCGGCGATCAGCCCCAGCATTTT. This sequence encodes CASSFVGDQPQHF.

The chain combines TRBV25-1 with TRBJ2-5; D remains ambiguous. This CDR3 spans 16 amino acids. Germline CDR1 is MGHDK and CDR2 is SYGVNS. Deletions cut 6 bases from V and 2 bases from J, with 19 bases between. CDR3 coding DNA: TGTGCCAGCAGCGGCCGTGCGGTTCACCTTCAAGAGACCCAGTACTTC. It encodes CASSGRAVHLQETQYF.

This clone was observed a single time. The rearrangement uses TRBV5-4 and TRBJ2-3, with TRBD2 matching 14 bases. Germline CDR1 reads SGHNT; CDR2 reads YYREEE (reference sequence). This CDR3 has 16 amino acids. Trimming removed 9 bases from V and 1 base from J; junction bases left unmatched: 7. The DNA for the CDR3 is TGTGCCACGACTAGCGGGAGGGCCGTCGGCACAGATACGCAGTATTTT. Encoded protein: CATTSGRAVGTDTQYF.

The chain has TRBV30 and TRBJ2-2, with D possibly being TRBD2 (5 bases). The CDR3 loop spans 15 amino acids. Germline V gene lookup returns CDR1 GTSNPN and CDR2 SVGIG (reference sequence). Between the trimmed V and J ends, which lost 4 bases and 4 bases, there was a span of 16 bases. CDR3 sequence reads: CAWTPTWAGTGELFF. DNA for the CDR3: TGTGCCTGGACACCCACATGGGCGGGCACCGGGGAGCTGTTTTTT. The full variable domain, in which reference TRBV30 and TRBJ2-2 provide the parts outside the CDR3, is SQTIHQWPATLVQPVGSPLSLECTVEGTSNPNLYWYRQAAGRGLQLLFYSVGIGQISSEVPQNLSASRPQDRQFILSSKKLLLSDSGFYLCAWTPTWAGTGELFFGEGSRLTVL.

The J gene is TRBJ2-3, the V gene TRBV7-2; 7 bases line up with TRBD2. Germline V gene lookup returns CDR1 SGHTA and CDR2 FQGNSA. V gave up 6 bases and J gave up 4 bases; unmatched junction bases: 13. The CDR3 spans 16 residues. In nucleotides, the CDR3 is TGTGCCAGCAGTTCTCAACCTCGCGGGAGTTCAGATACGCAGTATTTT. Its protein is CASSSQPRGSSDTQYF.

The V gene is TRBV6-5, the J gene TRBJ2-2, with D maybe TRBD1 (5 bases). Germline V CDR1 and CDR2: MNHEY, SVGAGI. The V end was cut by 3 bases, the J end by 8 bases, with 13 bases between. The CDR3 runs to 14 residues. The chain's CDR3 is CASSYSRVAGELFF. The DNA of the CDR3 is TGTGCCAGCAGTTATTCCAGGGTGGCGGGGGAGCTGTTTTTT.

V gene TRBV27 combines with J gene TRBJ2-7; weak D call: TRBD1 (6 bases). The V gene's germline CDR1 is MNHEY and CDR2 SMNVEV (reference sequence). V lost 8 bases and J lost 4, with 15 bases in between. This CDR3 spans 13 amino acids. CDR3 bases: TGTGCCAGCTTCGGACAGTTTGGGTACGAGCAGTACTTC. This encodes CASFGQFGYEQYF.

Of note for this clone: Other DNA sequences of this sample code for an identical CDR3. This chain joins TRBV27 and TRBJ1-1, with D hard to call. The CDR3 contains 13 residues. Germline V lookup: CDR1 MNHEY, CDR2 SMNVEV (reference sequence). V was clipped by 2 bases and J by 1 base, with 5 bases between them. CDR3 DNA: TGTGCCAGCAGTTTAGGGCCGAACACTGAAGCTTTCTTT. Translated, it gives CASSLGPNTEAFF.

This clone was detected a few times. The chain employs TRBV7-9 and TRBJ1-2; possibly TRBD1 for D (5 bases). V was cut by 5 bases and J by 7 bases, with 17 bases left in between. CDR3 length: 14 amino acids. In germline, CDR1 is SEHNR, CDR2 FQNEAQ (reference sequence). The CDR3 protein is CASSNRPEGLGYTF. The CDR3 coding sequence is TGTGCCAGCAGCAACCGACCGGAGGGGCTTGGCTACACCTTC.

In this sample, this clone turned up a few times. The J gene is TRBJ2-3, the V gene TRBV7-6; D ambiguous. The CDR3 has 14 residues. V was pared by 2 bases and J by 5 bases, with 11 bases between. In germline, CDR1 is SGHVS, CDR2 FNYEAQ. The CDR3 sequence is CASSLTQTQDTQYF. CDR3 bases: TGTGCCAGCAGCTTAACCCAAACCCAAGATACGCAGTATTTT.

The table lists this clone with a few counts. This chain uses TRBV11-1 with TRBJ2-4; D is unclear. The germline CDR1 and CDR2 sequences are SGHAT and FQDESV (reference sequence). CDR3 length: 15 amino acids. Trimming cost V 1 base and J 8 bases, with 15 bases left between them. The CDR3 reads CASSLDRRSVDIQYF. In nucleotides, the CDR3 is TGTGCCAGCAGCTTAGACCGACGTTCCGTAGACATTCAGTACTTC.

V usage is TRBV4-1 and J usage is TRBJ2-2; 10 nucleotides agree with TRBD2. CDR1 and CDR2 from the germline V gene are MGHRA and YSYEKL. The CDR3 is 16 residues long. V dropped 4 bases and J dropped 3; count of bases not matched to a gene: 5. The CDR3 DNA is TGCGCCAGCAGCCTGAGCGGGAGGGTCTACACCGGGGAGCTGTTTTTT. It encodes CASSLSGRVYTGELFF.

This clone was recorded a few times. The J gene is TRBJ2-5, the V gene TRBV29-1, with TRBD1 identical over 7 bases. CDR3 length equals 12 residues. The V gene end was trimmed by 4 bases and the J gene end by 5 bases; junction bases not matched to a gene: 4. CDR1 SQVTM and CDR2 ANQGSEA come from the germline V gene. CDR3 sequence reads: CSVVTGTETQYF. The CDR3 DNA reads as TGCAGCGTTGTGACAGGGACGGAGACCCAGTACTTC.